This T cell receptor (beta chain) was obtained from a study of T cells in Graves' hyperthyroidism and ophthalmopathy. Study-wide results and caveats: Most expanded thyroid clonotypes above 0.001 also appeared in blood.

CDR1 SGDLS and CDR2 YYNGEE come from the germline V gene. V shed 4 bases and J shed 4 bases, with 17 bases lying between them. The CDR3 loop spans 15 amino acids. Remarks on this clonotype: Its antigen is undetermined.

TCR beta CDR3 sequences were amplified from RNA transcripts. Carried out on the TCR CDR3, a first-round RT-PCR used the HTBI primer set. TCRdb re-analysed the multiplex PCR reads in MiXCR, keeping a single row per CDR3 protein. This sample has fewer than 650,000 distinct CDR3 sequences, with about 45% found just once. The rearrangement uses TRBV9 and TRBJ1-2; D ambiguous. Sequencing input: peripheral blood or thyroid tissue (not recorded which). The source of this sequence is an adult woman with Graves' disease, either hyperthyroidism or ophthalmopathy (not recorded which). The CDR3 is CASSPSGSETYGYTF. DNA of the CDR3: TGTGCCAGCAGCCCCTCGGGCAGTGAGACCTATGGCTACACCTTC. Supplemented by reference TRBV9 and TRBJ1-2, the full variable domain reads DSGVTQTPKHLITATGQRVTLRCSPRSGDLSVYWYQQSLDQGLQFLIQYYNGEERAKGNILERFSAQQFPDLHSELNLSSLELGDSALYFCASSPSGSETYGYTFGSGTRLTVV.